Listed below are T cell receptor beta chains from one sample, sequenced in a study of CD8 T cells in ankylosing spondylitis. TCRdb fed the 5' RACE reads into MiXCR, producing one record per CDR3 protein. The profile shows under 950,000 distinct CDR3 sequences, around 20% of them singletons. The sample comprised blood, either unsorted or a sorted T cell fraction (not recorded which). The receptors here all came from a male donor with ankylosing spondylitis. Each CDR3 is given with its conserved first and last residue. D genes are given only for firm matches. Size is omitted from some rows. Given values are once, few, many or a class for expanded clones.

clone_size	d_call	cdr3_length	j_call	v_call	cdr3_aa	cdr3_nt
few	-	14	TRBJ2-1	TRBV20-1	CSVPRQGYYNEQFF	TGCAGTGTACCGCGTCAAGGCTATTACAATGAGCAGTTCTTC
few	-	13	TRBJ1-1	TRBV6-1	CASKRAGGTEAFF	TGTGCCAGCAAGAGGGCGGGCGGGACTGAAGCTTTCTTT
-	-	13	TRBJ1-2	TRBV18	CASSPGLSGGYTF	TGTGCCAGCTCACCAGGGCTTAGTGGTGGCTACACCTTC
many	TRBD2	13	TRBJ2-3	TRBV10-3	CAISPGLADTQYF	TGTGCCATTTCCCCGGGACTAGCAGATACGCAGTATTTT
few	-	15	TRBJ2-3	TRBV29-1	CSVRGSTGGTDTQYF	TGCAGCGTGAGGGGCTCGACAGGAGGCACAGATACGCAGTATTTT
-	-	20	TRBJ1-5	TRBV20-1	CSAREAGSSASAMGNQPQHF	TGCAGTGCTAGAGAGGCAGGATCTTCGGCTTCCGCTATGGGCAATCAGCCCCAGCATTTT
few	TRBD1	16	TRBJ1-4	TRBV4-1	CASRPGQGGTNEKLFF	TGCGCCAGCAGACCCGGACAGGGTGGGACTAATGAAAAACTGTTTTTT
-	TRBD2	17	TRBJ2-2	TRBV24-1	CATSDLARSGGTGELFF	TGTGCCACCAGTGATCTAGCCCGATCGGGGGGCACCGGGGAGCTGTTTTTT
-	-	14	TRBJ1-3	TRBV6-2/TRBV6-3	CASRRLTSGNTIYF	TGTGCCAGCAGACGACTGACCTCTGGAAACACCATATATTTT
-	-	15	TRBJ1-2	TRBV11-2	CASSLEADTNYGYTF	TGTGCCAGCAGCTTAGAAGCAGACACTAACTATGGCTACACCTTC
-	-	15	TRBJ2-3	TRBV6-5	CASSYSPPGTDTQYF	TGTGCCAGCAGTTACTCCCCACCGGGCACAGATACGCAGTATTTT
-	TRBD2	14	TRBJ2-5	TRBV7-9	CASSPGGPKETQYF	TGTGCCAGCAGCCCGGGGGGACCCAAAGAGACCCAGTACTTC
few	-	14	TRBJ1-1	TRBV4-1	CASSRTGYGTEAFF	TGCGCCAGCAGCCGAACAGGGTACGGGACTGAAGCTTTCTTT
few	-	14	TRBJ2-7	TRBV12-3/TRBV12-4	CASSQRASRYEQYF	TGTGCCAGCAGTCAAAGAGCGTCCCGTTACGAGCAGTACTTC
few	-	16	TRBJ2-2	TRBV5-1	CASSLEPGVYTGELFF	TGCGCCAGCAGCTTGGAGCCAGGGGTCTACACCGGGGAGCTGTTTTTT
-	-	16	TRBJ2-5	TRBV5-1	CASSDPAPRGGETQYF	TGCGCCAGCAGCGACCCTGCCCCAAGGGGAGGAGAGACCCAGTACTTC
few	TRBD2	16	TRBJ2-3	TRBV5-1	CASSLAAGGSTDTQYF	TGCGCCAGCAGCTTGGCAGCGGGAGGGAGCACAGATACGCAGTATTTT
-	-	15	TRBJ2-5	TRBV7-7	CASSLAWDPQETQYF	TGTGCCAGCAGCTTAGCATGGGACCCCCAAGAGACCCAGTACTTC
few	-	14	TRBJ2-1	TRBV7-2	CASSLISSYNEQFF	TGTGCCAGCAGCTTAATCAGTTCCTACAATGAGCAGTTCTTC
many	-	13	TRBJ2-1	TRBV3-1	CASSQDRFLGQFF	TGTGCCAGCAGCCAAGATCGGTTCCTGGGGCAGTTCTTC
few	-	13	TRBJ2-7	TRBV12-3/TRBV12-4	CASSPEVWFEQYF	TGTGCCAGCAGCCCGGAGGTCTGGTTCGAGCAGTACTTC
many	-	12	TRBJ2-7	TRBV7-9	CASRQNSGEQYF	TGTGCCAGCAGACAGAACTCGGGCGAGCAGTACTTC
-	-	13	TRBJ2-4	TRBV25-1	CASSEDGTASQYF	TGTGCCAGCAGTGAAGATGGGACCGCCAGTCAGTACTTC
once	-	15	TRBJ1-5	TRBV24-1	CATSDADRGNQPQHF	TGTGCCACCAGTGATGCGGACAGAGGAAATCAGCCCCAGCATTTT
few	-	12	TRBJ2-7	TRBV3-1	CASSHMGAEQYF	TGTGCCAGCAGCCACATGGGGGCCGAGCAGTACTTC
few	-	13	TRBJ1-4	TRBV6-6	CASSYSAAEKLFF	TGTGCCAGCAGTTACTCGGCAGCTGAAAAACTGTTTTTT
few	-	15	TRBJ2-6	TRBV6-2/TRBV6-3	CASTDPGSGANVLTF	TGTGCCAGCACCGACCCGGGCTCTGGGGCCAACGTCCTGACTTTC
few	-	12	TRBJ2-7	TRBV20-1	CSATVQGYEQYF	TGCAGTGCTACGGTTCAGGGGTACGAGCAGTACTTC
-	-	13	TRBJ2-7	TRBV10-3	CAIKGAAVGEQYF	TGTGCCATCAAAGGGGCCGCTGTCGGGGAGCAGTACTTC
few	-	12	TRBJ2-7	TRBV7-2	CASSPLTYEQYF	TGTGCCAGCAGCCCCCTCACCTACGAGCAGTACTTC
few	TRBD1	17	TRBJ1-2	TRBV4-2	CASSQDLRDRGSEGYTF	TGTGCCAGCAGCCAAGATTTGCGGGACAGGGGTTCGGAAGGCTACACCTTC
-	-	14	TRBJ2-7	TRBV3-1	CASSQAPGVYEQYF	TGTGCCAGCAGCCAAGCCCCAGGGGTCTACGAGCAGTACTTC
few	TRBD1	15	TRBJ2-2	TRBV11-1	CASSLSTGDTGELFF	TGTGCCAGCAGCCTCTCGACAGGGGACACCGGGGAGCTGTTTTTT
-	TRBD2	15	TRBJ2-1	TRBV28	CASSSPSGTSYEQFF	TGTGCCAGCAGTTCCCCATCCGGGACTAGTTATGAGCAGTTCTTC
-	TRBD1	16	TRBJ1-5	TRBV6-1	CASRKQGARDNQPQHF	TGTGCCAGCAGGAAACAGGGGGCGAGGGACAATCAGCCCCAGCATTTT
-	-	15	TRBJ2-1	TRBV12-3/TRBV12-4	CASSWGRHSYNEQFF	TGTGCCAGCAGTTGGGGCCGACACTCCTACAATGAGCAGTTCTTC
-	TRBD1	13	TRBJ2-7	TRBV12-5	CASVSGTAYEQYF	TGTGCTAGTGTTAGTGGGACAGCCTACGAGCAGTACTTC
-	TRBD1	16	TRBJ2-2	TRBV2	CASSEGQGVNTGELFF	TGTGCCAGCAGTGAAGGACAGGGGGTCAACACCGGGGAGCTGTTTTTT
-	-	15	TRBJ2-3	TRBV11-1	CASRPSDGFTDTQYF	TGTGCCAGCCGACCTTCTGACGGCTTCACAGATACGCAGTATTTT
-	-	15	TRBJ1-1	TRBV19	CASSIIGDSNTEAFF	TGTGCCAGTAGTATTATTGGGGATTCCAACACTGAAGCTTTCTTT
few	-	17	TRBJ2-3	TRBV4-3	CASSQDSGRESRTTQYF	TGCGCCAGCAGCCAAGACTCCGGCAGGGAGTCCCGGACTACGCAGTATTTT
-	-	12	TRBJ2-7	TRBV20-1	CSALGTLYEQYF	TGCAGTGCTCTCGGGACCCTATACGAGCAGTACTTC
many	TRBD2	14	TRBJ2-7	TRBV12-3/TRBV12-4	CASSSREGLYEQYF	TGTGCCAGCAGCTCGCGGGAGGGCCTCTACGAGCAGTACTTC
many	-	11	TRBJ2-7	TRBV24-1	CATPGSHEQYF	TGTGCCACCCCCGGTTCCCACGAGCAGTACTTC
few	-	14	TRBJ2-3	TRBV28	CASSTQSRADTQYF	TGTGCCAGCAGTACCCAATCCAGGGCAGATACGCAGTATTTT
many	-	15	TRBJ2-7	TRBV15	CATSRDPGRWDEQYF	TGTGCCACCAGCAGAGACCCGGGACGGTGGGATGAGCAGTACTTC
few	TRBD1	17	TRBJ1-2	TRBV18	CASSSGTGGAGPYGYTF	TGTGCCAGCTCATCCGGGACAGGGGGCGCCGGCCCCTATGGCTACACCTTC
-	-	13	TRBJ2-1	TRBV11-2	CASSGGQYNEQFF	TGTGCCAGCAGCGGCGGACAGTACAATGAGCAGTTCTTC
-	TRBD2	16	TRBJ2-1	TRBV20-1	CSAKGLAGSSYNEQFF	TGCAGTGCTAAGGGGTTAGCGGGGAGCTCCTACAATGAGCAGTTCTTC
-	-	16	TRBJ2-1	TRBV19	CASTRGLGVGYNEQFF	TGTGCCAGTACCCGAGGACTCGGGGTGGGGTACAATGAGCAGTTCTTC
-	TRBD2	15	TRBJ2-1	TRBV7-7	CASSSTSGGVDEQFF	TGTGCTAGCAGCTCGACTAGCGGGGGAGTGGATGAGCAGTTCTTC